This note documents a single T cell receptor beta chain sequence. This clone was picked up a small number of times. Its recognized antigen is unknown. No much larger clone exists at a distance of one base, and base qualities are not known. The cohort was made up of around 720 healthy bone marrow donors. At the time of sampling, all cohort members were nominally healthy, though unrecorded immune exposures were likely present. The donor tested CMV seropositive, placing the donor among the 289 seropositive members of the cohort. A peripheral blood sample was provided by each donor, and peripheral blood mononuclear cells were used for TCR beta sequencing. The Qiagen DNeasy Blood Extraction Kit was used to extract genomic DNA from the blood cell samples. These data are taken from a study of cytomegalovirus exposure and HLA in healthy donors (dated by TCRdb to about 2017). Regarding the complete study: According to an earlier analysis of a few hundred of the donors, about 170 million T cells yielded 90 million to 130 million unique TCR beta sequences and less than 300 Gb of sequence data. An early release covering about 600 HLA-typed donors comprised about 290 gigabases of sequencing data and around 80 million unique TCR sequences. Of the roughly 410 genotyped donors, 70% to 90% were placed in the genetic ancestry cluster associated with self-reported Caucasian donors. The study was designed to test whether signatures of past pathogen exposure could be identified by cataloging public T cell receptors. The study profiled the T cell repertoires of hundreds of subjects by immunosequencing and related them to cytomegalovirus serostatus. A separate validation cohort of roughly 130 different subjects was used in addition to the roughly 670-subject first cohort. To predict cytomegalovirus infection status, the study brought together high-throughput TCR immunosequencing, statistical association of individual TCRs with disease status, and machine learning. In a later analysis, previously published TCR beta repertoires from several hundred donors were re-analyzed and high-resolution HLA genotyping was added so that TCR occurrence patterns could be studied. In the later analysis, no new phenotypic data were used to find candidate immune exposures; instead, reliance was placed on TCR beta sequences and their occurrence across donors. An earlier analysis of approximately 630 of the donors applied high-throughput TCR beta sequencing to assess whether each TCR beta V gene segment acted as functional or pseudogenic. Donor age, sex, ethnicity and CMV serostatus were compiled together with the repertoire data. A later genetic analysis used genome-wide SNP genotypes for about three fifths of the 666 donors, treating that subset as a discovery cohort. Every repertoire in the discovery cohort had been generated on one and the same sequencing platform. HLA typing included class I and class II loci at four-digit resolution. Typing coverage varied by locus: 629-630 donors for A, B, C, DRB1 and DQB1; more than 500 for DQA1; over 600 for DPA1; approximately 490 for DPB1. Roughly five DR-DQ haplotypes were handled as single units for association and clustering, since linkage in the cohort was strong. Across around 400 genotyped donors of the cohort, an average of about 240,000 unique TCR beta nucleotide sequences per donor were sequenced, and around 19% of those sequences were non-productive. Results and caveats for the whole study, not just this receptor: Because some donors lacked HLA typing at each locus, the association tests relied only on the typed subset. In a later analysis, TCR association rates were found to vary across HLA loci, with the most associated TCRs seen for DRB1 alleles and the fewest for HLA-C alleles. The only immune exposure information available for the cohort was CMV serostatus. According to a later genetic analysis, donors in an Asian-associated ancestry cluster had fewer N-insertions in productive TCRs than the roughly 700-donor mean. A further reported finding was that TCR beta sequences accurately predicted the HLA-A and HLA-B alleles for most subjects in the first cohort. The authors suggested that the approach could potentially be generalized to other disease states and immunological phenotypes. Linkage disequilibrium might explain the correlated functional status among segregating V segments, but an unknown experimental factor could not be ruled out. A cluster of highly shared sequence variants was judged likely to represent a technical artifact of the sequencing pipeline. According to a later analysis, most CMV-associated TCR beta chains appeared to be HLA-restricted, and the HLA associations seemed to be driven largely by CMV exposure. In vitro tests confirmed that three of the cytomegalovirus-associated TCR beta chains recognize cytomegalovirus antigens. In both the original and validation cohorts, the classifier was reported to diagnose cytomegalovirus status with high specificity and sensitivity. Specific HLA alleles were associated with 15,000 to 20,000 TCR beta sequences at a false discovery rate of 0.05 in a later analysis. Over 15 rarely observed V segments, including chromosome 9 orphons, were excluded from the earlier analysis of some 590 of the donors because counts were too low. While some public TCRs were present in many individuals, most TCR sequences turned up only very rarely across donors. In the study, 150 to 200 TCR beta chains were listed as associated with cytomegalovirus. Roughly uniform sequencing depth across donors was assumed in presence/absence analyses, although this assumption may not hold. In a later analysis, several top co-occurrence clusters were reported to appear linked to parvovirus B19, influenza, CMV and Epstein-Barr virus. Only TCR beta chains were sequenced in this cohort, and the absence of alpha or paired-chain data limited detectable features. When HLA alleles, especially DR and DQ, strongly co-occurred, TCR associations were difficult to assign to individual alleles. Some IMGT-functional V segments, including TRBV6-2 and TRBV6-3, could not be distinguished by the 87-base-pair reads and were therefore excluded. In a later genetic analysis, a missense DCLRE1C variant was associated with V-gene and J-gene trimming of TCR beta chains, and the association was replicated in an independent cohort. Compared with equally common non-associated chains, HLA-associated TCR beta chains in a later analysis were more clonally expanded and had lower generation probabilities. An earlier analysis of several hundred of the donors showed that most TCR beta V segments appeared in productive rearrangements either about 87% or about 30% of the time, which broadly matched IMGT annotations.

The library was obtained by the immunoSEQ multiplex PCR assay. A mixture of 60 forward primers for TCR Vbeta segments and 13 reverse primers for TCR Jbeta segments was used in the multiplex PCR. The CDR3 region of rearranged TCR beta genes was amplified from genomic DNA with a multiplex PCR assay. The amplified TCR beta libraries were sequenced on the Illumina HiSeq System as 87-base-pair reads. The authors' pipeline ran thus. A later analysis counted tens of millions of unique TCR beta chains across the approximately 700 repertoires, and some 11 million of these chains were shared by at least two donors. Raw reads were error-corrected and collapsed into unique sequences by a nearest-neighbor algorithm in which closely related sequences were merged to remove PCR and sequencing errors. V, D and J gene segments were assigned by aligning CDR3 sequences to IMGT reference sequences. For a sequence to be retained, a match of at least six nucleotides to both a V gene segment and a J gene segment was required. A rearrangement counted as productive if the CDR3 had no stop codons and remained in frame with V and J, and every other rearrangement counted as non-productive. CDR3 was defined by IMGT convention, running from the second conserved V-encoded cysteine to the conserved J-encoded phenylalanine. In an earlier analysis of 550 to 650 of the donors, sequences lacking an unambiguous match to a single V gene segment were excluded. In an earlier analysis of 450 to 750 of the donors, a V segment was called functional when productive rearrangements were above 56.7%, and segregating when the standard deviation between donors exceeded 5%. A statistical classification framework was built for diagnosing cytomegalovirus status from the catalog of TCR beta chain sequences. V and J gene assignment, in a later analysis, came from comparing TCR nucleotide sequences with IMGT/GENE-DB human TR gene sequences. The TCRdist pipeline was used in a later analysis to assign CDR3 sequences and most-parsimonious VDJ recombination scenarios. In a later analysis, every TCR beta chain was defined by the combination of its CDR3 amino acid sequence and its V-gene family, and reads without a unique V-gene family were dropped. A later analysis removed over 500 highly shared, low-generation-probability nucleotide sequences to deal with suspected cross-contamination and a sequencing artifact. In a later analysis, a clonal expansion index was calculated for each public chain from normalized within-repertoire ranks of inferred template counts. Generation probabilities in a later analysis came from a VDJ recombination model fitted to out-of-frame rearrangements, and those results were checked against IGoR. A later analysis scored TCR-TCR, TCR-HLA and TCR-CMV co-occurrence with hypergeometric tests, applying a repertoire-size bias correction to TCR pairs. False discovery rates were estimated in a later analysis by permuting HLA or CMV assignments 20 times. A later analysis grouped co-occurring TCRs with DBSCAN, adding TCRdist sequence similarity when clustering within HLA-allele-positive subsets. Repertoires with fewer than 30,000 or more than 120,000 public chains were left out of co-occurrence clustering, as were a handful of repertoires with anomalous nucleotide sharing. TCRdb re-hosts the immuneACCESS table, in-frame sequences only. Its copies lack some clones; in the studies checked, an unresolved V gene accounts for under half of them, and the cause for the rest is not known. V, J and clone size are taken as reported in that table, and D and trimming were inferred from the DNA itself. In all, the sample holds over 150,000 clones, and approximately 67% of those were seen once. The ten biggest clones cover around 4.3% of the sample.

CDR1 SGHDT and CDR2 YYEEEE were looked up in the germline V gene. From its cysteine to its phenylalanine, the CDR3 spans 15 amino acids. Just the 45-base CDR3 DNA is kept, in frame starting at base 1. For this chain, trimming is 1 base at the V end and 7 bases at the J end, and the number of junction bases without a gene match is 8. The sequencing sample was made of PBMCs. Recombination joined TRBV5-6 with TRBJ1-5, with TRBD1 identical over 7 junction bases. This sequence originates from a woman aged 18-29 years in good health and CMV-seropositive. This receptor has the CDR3 CASSLWVGGGQPQHF. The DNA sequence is TGTGCCAGCAGCTTGTGGGTAGGGGGCGGCCAGCCCCAGCATTTT.